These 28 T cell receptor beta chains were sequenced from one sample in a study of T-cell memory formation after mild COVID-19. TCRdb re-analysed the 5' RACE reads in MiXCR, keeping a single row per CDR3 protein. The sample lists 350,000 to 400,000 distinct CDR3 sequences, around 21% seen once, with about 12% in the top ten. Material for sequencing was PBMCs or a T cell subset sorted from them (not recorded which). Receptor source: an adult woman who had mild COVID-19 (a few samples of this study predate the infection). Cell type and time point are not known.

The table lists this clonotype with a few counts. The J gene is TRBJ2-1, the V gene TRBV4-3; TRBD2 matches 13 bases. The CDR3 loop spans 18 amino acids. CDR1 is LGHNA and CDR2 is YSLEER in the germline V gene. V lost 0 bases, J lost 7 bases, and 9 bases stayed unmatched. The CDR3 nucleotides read TGCGCCAGCAGCCAAGATCGGAGACTAGCGGGAGGAAGGAATGAGCAGTTCTTC. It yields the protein CASSQDRRLAGGRNEQFF.

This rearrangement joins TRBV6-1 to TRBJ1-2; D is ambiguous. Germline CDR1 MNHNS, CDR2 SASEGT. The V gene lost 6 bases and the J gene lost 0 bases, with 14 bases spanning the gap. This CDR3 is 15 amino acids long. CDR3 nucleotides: TGTGCCAGCAGGCCCCAGGTGGGATCTAACTATGGCTACACCTTC. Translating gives CASRPQVGSNYGYTF.

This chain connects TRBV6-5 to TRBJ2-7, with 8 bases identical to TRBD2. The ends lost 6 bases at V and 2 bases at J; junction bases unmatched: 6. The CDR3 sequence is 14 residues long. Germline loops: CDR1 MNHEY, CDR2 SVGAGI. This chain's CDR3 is CASRVLAGPYEQYF. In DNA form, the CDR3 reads TGTGCCAGCAGGGTCCTAGCGGGCCCCTACGAGCAGTACTTC.

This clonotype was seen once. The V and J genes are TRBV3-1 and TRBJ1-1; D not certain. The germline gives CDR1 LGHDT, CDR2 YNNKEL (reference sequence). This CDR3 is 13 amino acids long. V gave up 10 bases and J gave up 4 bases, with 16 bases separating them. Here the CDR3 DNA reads TGTGCCACCTCGGGTCTCGTGGGCACTGAAGCTTTCTTT. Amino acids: CATSGLVGTEAFF.

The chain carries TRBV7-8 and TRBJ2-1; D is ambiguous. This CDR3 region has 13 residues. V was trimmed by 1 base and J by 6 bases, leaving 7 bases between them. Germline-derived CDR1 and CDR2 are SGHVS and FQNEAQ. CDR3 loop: CASSLVGINEQFF. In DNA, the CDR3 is TGTGCCAGCAGCTTAGTGGGGATCAATGAGCAGTTCTTC.

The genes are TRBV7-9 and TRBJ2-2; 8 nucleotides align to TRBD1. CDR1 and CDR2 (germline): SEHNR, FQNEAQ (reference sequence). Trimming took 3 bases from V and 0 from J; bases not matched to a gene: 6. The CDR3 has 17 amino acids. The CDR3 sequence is CASSLIGDRTNTGELFF. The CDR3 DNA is TGTGCCAGCAGCTTGATCGGGGACAGGACGAACACCGGGGAGCTGTTTTTT. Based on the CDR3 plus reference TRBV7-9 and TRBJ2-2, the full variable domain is DTGVSQNPRHKITKRGQNVTFRCDPISEHNRLYWYRQTLGQGPEFLTYFQNEAQLEKSRLLSDRFSAERPKGSFSTLEIQRTEQGDSAMYLCASSLIGDRTNTGELFFGEGSRLTVL.

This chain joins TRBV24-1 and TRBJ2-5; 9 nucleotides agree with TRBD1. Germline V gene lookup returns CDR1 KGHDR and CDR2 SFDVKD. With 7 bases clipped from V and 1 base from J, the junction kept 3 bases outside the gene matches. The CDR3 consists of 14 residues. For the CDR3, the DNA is TGTGCCACCAGCCGACAGGGGGGCCAAGAGACCCAGTACTTC. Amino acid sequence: CATSRQGGQETQYF.

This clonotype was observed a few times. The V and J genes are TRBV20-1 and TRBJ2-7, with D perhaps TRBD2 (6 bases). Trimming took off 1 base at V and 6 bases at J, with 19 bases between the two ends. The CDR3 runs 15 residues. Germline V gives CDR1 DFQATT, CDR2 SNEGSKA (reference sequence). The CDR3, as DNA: TGCAGTGCTAGAGTCAACGGGAGTTTCCTCCGCGAGCAGTACTTC. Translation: CSARVNGSFLREQYF.

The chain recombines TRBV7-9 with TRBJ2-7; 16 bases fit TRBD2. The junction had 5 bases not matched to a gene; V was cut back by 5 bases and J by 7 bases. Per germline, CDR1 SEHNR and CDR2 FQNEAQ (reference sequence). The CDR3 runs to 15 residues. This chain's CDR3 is CASSGTSGRAVEQYF. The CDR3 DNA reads TGTGCCAGCAGCGGGACTAGCGGGAGGGCCGTAGAGCAGTACTTC.

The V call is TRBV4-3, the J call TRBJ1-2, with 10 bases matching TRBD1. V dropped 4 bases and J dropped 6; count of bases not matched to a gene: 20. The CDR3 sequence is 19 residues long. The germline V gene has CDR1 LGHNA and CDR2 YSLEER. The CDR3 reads CASSPQANVLHGTGDGYTF. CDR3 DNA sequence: TGCGCCAGCAGCCCCCAAGCGAATGTACTCCACGGGACAGGGGATGGCTACACCTTC.

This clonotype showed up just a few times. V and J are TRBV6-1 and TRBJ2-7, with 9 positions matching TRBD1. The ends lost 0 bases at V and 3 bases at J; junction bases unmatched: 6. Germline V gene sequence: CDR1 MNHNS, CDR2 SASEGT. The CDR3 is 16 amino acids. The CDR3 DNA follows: TGTGCCAGCAGTGAAGCCCCCGGGACAGGGCACTACGAGCAGTACTTC. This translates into CASSEAPGTGHYEQYF.

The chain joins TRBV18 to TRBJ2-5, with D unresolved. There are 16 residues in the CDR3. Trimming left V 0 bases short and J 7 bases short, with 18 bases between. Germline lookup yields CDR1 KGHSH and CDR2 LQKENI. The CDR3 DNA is TGTGCCAGCTCACCACCGACGGTAGGGATCGAACGGACCCAGTACTTC. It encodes CASSPPTVGIERTQYF. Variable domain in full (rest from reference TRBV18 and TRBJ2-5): NAGVMQNPRHLVRRRGQEARLRCSPMKGHSHVYWYRQLPEEGLKFMVYLQKENIIDESGMPKERFSAEFPKEGPSILRIQQVVRGDSAAYFCASSPPTVGIERTQYFGPGTRLLVL.

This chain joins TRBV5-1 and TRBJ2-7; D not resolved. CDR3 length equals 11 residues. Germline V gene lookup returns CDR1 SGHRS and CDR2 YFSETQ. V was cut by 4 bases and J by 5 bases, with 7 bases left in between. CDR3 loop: CASSLRNEQYF. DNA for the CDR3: TGCGCCAGCAGCCTTCGGAACGAGCAGTACTTC.

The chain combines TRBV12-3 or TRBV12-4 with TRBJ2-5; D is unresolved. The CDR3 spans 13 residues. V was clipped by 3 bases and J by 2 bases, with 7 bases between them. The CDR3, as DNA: TGTGCCAGCAGTTTCGGGCCACAAGAGACCCAGTACTTC. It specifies CASSFGPQETQYF.

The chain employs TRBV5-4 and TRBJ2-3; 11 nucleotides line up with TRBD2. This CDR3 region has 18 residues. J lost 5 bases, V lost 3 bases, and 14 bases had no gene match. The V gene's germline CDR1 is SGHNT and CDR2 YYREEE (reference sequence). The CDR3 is CASSYHSSGRARRDTQYF. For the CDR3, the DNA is TGTGCCAGCAGCTACCACAGTAGCGGGAGGGCCAGGAGAGATACGCAGTATTTT.

The CDR3 loop reads CAWSLAKNIQYF. CDR3 sequence (DNA): TGTGCCTGGAGTCTAGCCAAAAACATTCAGTACTTC. The chain couples TRBV30 to TRBJ2-4, with unresolved D. The V gene's germline CDR1 is GTSNPN and CDR2 SVGIG (reference sequence). This CDR3 region has 12 residues. Trimming left V 2 bases short and J 0 bases short, with 2 bases between.

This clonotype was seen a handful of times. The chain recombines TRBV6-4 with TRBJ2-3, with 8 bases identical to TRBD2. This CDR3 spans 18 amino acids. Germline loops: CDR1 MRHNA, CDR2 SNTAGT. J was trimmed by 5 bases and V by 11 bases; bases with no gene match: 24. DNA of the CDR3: TGTGCCCGCCCCGTACCACGGGGGGGCCTCGACTGTCTAGATACGCAGTATTTT. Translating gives CARPVPRGGLDCLDTQYF.

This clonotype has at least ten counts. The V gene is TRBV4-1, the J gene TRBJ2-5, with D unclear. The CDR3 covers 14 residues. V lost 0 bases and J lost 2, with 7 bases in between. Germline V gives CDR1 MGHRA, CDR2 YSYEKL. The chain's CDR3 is CASSQDNKQETQYF. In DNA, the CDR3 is TGCGCCAGCAGCCAAGATAACAAGCAAGAGACCCAGTACTTC.

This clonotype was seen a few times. The CDR3 DNA sequence: TGTGCCAGCAGTTTTAGTTATACGCAGTATTTT. This encodes CASSFSYTQYF. The chain combines TRBV12-3 or TRBV12-4 with TRBJ2-3; no clear D. Trimming stripped 3 bases from V and 7 bases from J, with 5 bases between. This CDR3 has 11 amino acids.

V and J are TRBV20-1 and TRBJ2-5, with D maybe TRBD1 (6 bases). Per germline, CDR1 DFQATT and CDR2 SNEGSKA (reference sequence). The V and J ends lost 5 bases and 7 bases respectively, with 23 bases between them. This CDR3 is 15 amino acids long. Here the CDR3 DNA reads TGCAGTGCTGGCAACCGGGACCCCCCCAGGGGGACCCAGTACTTC. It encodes CSAGNRDPPRGTQYF.

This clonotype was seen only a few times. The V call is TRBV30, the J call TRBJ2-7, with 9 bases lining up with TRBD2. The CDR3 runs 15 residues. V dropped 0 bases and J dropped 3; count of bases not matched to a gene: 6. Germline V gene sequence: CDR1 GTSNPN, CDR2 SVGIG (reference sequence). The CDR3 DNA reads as TGTGCCTGGAGTGTAGGTGCTAGCGGGATCTACGAGCAGTACTTC. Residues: CAWSVGASGIYEQYF.

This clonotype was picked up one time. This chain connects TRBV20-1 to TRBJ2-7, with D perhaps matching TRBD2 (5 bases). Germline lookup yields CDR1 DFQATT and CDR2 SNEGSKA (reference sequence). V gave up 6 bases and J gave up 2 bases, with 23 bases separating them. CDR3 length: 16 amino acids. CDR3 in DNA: TGCAGTGCCATTACCGAAGGAGCGACTAACCCCTACGAGCAGTACTTC. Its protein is CSAITEGATNPYEQYF.

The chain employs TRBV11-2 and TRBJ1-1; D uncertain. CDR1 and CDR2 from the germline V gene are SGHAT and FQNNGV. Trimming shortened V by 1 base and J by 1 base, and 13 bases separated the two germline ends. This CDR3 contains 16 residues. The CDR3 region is CASSLGGWVPNTEAFF. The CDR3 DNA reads TGTGCCAGCAGCTTAGGTGGTTGGGTACCGAACACTGAAGCTTTCTTT.

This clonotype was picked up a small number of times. The CDR3 bases are TGTGCCAGCAGTTCTCGGAGGGGACTAGCGGGACAAGAGACCCAGTACTTC. Residues: CASSSRRGLAGQETQYF. The genes are TRBV12-3 or TRBV12-4 and TRBJ2-5; 13 bases are a match to TRBD2. J was trimmed by 2 bases and V by 4 bases; bases with no gene match: 7. This CDR3 spans 17 amino acids.

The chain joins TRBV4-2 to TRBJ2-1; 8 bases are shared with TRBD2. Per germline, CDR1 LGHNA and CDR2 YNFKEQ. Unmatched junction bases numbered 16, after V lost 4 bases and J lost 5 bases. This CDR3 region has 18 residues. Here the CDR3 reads CASSPSLTSAFPNNEQFF. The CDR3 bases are TGTGCCAGCAGCCCTTCTCTGACTAGCGCCTTCCCTAACAATGAGCAGTTCTTC.

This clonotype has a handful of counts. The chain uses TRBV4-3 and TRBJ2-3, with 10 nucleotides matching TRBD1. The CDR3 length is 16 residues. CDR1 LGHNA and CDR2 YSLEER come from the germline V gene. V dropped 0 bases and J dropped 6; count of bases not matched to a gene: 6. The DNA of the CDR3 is TGCGCCAGCAGCCAAGAGAGGACAGGGGGTTATGATACGCAGTATTTT. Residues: CASSQERTGGYDTQYF.

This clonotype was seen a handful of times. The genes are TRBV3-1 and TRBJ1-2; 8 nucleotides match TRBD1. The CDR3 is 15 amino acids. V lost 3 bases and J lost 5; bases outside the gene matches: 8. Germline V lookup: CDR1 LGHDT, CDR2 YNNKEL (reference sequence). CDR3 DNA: TGTGCCAGCAGCCATAGGACAGGGAGTCTGTATGGCTACACCTTC. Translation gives CASSHRTGSLYGYTF.

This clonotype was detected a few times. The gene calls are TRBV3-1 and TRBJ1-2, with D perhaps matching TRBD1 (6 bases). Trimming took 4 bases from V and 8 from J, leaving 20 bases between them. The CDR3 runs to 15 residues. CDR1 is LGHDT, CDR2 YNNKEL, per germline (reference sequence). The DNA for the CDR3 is TGTGCCAGCAGCCCGTCGGGGGGGGCGCGGTCCGGCTACACCTTC. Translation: CASSPSGGARSGYTF.